These T cell receptor beta chains were read from a single sample in a study of T cells after yellow fever vaccination. TCRdb re-called the 5' RACE reads with MiXCR, one entry per CDR3 protein. The table shows a few hundred thousand distinct CDR3 sequences, with around 6.5% occurring only once. The specimen was PBMCs, collected 5 days after the yellow fever booster vaccination. These receptors all stem from a man aged 25-40 years who received the YFV17D yellow fever vaccine. Each CDR3 is given with its conserved first and last residue.

j_call | v_call | cdr3_aa
TRBJ1-6 | TRBV10-3 | CAISEGQAGRGSPLHF
TRBJ2-6 | TRBV5-6 | CASRQGTGANVLTF
TRBJ1-1 | TRBV19 | CASSPLDTMNTEAFF
TRBJ1-1 | TRBV6-1 | CASSPSGGGTEAFF
TRBJ2-1 | TRBV18 | CASSGEGIYNEQFF
TRBJ1-4 | TRBV14 | CASSQDTGLNNEKLFF
TRBJ2-3 | TRBV29-1 | CSVLDEDTQYF
TRBJ2-1 | TRBV12-3/TRBV12-4 | CASSLDHEQFF
TRBJ2-1 | TRBV5-1 | CASSLLAGSNNEQFF
TRBJ2-1 | TRBV19 | CASSILAGANEQFF
TRBJ1-1 | TRBV20-1 | CSAANHRAGDTEAFF
TRBJ2-1 | TRBV7-2 | CASSLYGGRFNEQFF
TRBJ2-5 | TRBV7-9 | CATPKGETQYF
TRBJ2-7 | TRBV6-1 | CASRTPNRLVYEQYF
TRBJ2-5 | TRBV7-8 | CASSSQRGAGQGETQYF
TRBJ2-1 | TRBV5-1 | CASSSALAEEQFF
TRBJ2-7 | TRBV7-2 | CASSLEGGRISEQYF
TRBJ2-5 | TRBV27 | CASRGGGQETQYF
TRBJ2-1 | TRBV7-2 | CASSLFSKGIYNEQFF
TRBJ2-7 | TRBV9 | CASSAGLGAYEQYF
TRBJ2-5 | TRBV11-2 | CASSGKTWETQYF
TRBJ2-3 | TRBV2 | CASTSGLAGMRDTQYF
TRBJ2-3 | TRBV5-6 | CASSTRGLAIDTQYF
TRBJ1-1 | TRBV20-1 | CSARRGNPNTEAFF
TRBJ2-7 | TRBV14 | CASSQDPGQGSYEQYF
TRBJ2-5 | TRBV20-1 | CSARPSETQYFPETQYF
TRBJ2-7 | TRBV7-2 | CASSESTSMGGEQYF
TRBJ1-1 | TRBV4-3 | CASSQEGQGNTEAFF
TRBJ1-1 | TRBV6-1 | CASSAGTKGGEAFF
TRBJ2-1 | TRBV5-1 | CASSLSASGSYNEQFF
TRBJ2-7 | TRBV29-1 | CSASGTDTYEQYF
TRBJ2-6 | TRBV29-1 | CSCLAFSGANVLTF
TRBJ2-7 | TRBV3-1 | CASSPGRLEQYF
TRBJ2-7 | TRBV20-1 | CSAPDGTYEQYF
TRBJ2-7 | TRBV12-3/TRBV12-4 | CASRGLAGEAYGQYF
TRBJ2-3 | TRBV7-8 | CASSPGGVADTQYF
TRBJ2-5 | TRBV24-1 | CATSETGLELETQYF
TRBJ2-7 | TRBV23-1 | CASSQLPPGKEEQYF
TRBJ2-7 | TRBV19 | CASSNPSERDHSYEQYF
TRBJ2-3 | TRBV20-1 | CSASRTVTDTQYF
TRBJ1-1 | TRBV27 | CASSLFRGSLAAGPGGHTEAFF
TRBJ2-2 | TRBV12-3/TRBV12-4 | CASRMRYTGELFF
TRBJ2-6 | TRBV20-1 | CSAEGRSGANVLTF